The 8 T cell receptor beta chains below come from one sample, sequenced in a study of cytomegalovirus exposure and HLA in healthy donors listed by TCRdb under 2017. To prepare the library, the immunoSEQ multiplex PCR assay was applied. The multiplex PCR relied on a mix of 60 forward primers for TCR Vbeta segments and 13 reverse primers for TCR Jbeta segments. Entries here come from immuneACCESS through TCRdb and include only in-frame sequences with V and J called. Some clones fail to appear in such tables; in the studies checked, an unresolved V gene covers under half of the shortfall, and the cause of the remainder is unknown. For this sample the table gives about 93,000 clones, of which approximately 64% were detected only once. About 5.5% of the sample belongs to the ten largest clones. The sample consisted of PBMCs. The receptors derive from a boy younger than 18 in good health and CMV-seropositive.

This chain uses TRBV7-9 with TRBJ1-1, with TRBD1 identical over 9 bases. There are 12 residues in the CDR3. Germline V gives CDR1 SEHNR, CDR2 FQNEAQ (reference sequence). J gave up 7 bases and V 6 bases, and 3 bases lay outside the gene matches. DNA of the CDR3: TGTGCCAGCAGAGGGACAGGGTTTGAAGCTTTCTTT. Translated: CASRGTGFEAFF. The full variable domain, with the rest looked up from reference TRBV7-9 and TRBJ1-1, is DTGVSQNPRHKITKRGQNVTFRCDPISEHNRLYWYRQTLGQGPEFLTYFQNEAQLEKSRLLSDRFSAERPKGSFSTLEIQRTEQGDSAMYLCASRGTGFEAFFGQGTRLTVV.

The genes are TRBV30 and TRBJ2-3; TRBD2 matches at 13 bases. Germline V gene sequence: CDR1 GTSNPN, CDR2 SVGIG (reference sequence). This CDR3 has 15 amino acids. V dropped 3 bases and J dropped 2; count of bases not matched to a gene: 2. In DNA form, the CDR3 reads TGTGCCTGGAGACTAGCGGGAGGGCCCACAGATACGCAGTATTTT. This gives the protein CAWRLAGGPTDTQYF.

The rearrangement uses TRBV11-2 and TRBJ2-6, with D unclear. Germline V gives CDR1 SGHAT, CDR2 FQNNGV. The length of the CDR3 is 15 residues. V lost 2 bases and J 0 bases, leaving 5 bases between the germline ends. For the CDR3, the DNA is TGTGCCAGCAGCTTATTATCCTCTGGGGCCAACGTCCTGACTTTC. This translates into CASSLLSSGANVLTF. The full variable domain, in which reference TRBV11-2 and TRBJ2-6 provide the parts outside the CDR3, is EAGVAQSPRYKIIEKRQSVAFWCNPISGHATLYWYQQILGQGPKLLIQFQNNGVVDDSQLPKDRFSAERLKGVDSTLKIQPAKLEDSAVYLCASSLLSSGANVLTFGAGSRLTVL.

The rearrangement uses TRBV2 and TRBJ2-3; no reliable D call. Trimming stripped 3 bases from V and 2 bases from J, with 9 bases between. Germline CDR1 and CDR2: SNHLY and FYNNEI. The CDR3 runs 14 residues. CDR3 protein: CASSEGKTTDTQYF. CDR3 bases: TGTGCCAGCAGTGAGGGCAAGACCACAGATACGCAGTATTTT. Together with reference TRBV2 and TRBJ2-3, the CDR3 gives the full variable domain: EPEVTQTPSHQVTQMGQEVILRCVPISNHLYFYWYRQILGQKVEFLVSFYNNEISEKSEIFDDQFSVERPDGSNFTLKIRSTKLEDSAMYFCASSEGKTTDTQYFGPGTRLTVL.

V is TRBV6-1 and J is TRBJ1-6, with D perhaps TRBD1 (6 bases). Per germline, CDR1 MNHNS and CDR2 SASEGT. This CDR3 is 14 amino acids long. Trimming stripped 7 bases from V and 9 bases from J, with 16 bases between. CDR3 protein: CASTPRGAGSPLHF. Here the CDR3 DNA reads TGTGCCAGCACCCCCCGGGGGGCGGGTTCACCCCTCCACTTT.

This clone showed up just once. The chain has TRBV9 and TRBJ2-3, with a tentative D call TRBD2 (6 bases). Deletions cut 0 bases from V and 0 bases from J, with 8 bases between. Germline assignment: CDR1 SGDLS and CDR2 YYNGEE. The CDR3 is made up of 15 amino acids. This CDR3 is CASSVASGSTDTQYF. Written as DNA, the CDR3 is TGTGCCAGCAGCGTAGCAAGCGGGAGCACAGATACGCAGTATTTT.

The chain links TRBV14 to TRBJ2-4; 7 bases agree with TRBD2. Germline lookup yields CDR1 SGHDN and CDR2 FVKESK. The CDR3 spans 19 residues. J gave up 0 bases and V 3 bases, and 14 bases lay outside the gene matches. The CDR3 region has the DNA TGTGCCAGCAGCCAGAGCGGGACCGTACCGAGGGGAGCCAAAAACATTCAGTACTTC. Amino acids: CASSQSGTVPRGAKNIQYF.

V gene TRBV5-1 combines with J gene TRBJ2-1; possibly TRBD2 for D (6 bases). CDR3 size: 16 residues. V was clipped by 4 bases and J by 0 bases, with 14 bases between them. Germline lookup yields CDR1 SGHRS and CDR2 YFSETQ. Written as DNA, the CDR3 is TGCGCCAGCAGCCCGGGACTTCCCGCCTCCTACAATGAGCAGTTCTTC. Encoded protein: CASSPGLPASYNEQFF.